The 9 T cell receptor beta chains below all came from one sample that was sequenced in a study of cytotoxic CD8 clonotypes in ibrutinib-treated CLL. Clones were read by immunoSEQ multiplex PCR, and TCRdb kept only the in-frame ones, dropping some. The sample holds about 200,000 clones, 70% seen once. This specimen was PBMCs, taken after 12 months of ibrutinib treatment. The receptors were sampled from a human donor with chronic lymphocytic leukemia.

This chain joins TRBV10-2 and TRBJ1-6; no firm D call. The CDR3 extends over 17 amino acids. CDR1 and CDR2 (germline): WSHSY, SAAADI. Trimming removed 3 bases from V and 2 bases from J, with 14 bases in between. The CDR3 here is CASSDSGVWTYNSPLHF. The CDR3 DNA reads as TGCGCCAGCAGTGATTCCGGGGTATGGACCTATAATTCACCCCTCCACTTT.

This clone showed up many times. The chain recombines TRBV27 with TRBJ2-7; TRBD2 agrees at 13 bases. CDR3 length equals 15 residues. Germline V gene sequence: CDR1 MNHEY, CDR2 SMNVEV (reference sequence). The V segment lost 5 bases and the J segment 2 bases; nucleotides outside the gene matches: 3. CDR3 nucleotide sequence: TGTGCCAGCAGTGAGACTAGCGGGAGGCCCTACGAGCAGTACTTC. Its protein is CASSETSGRPYEQYF.

CDR3 residues: CASRGRQYTEAFF. The CDR3 DNA follows: TGTGCCAGTAGGGGACGACAGTACACTGAAGCTTTCTTT. The chain uses TRBV19 and TRBJ1-1, with D maybe TRBD1 (5 bases). V was clipped by 6 bases and J by 3 bases, with 11 bases between them. CDR1 and CDR2 (germline): LNHDA, SQIVND (reference sequence). The CDR3 length is 13 residues. The whole variable domain, remainder taken from reference TRBV19 and TRBJ1-1, is DGGITQSPKYLFRKEGQNVTLSCEQNLNHDAMYWYRQDPGQGLRLIYYSQIVNDFQKGDIAEGYSVSREKKESFPLTVTSAQKNPTAFYLCASRGRQYTEAFFGQGTRLTVV.

The gene calls are TRBV4-3 and TRBJ1-2; 7 bases match TRBD1. The V gene end was trimmed by 4 bases and the J gene end by 5 bases; junction bases not matched to a gene: 7. This CDR3 has 14 residues. CDR1 and CDR2 (germline): LGHNA, YSLEER. CDR3 protein: CASSPSGGRYGYTF. In DNA, the CDR3 is TGCGCCAGCAGCCCCTCAGGGGGGAGGTATGGCTACACCTTC.

The J gene is TRBJ1-4, the V gene TRBV25-1; 7 bases line up with TRBD1. This CDR3 region has 14 residues. Germline V gene lookup returns CDR1 MGHDK and CDR2 SYGVNS. With 3 bases clipped from V and 10 bases from J, the junction kept 8 bases outside the gene matches. The CDR3 here is CASSEPPGTAKLFF. The CDR3 DNA reads as TGTGCCAGCAGTGAGCCCCCCGGGACAGCAAAACTGTTTTTT.

The table lists this clone with a few counts. This chain joins TRBV18 and TRBJ1-2; TRBD1 matches at 8 bases. The V gene end was trimmed by 6 bases and the J gene end by 4 bases; junction bases not matched to a gene: 7. The CDR3 spans 14 residues. Germline CDR1 KGHSH, CDR2 LQKENI. The CDR3 sequence is CASSQGQGVYGYTF. In nucleotides, the CDR3 is TGTGCCAGCTCCCAAGGACAGGGAGTCTATGGCTACACCTTC. Based on the CDR3 plus reference TRBV18 and TRBJ1-2, the full variable domain is NAGVMQNPRHLVRRRGQEARLRCSPMKGHSHVYWYRQLPEEGLKFMVYLQKENIIDESGMPKERFSAEFPKEGPSILRIQQVVRGDSAAYFCASSQGQGVYGYTFGSGTRLTVV.

This chain joins TRBV9 and TRBJ1-5, with 11 bases that match TRBD1. CDR3 length equals 18 residues. Unmatched junction bases numbered 12, after V lost 4 bases and J lost 3 bases. Germline values: CDR1 SGDLS, CDR2 YYNGEE. The CDR3 loop is CASSPGTGGVVDNQPQHF. CDR3 bases: TGTGCCAGCAGCCCCGGGACAGGGGGGGTGGTGGACAATCAGCCCCAGCATTTT.

The genes are TRBV18 and TRBJ1-2; 9 bases are shared with TRBD1. V lost 6 bases to trimming and J lost 8 bases; unmatched junction nucleotides: 7. CDR1 and CDR2 (germline): KGHSH, LQKENI. CDR3 length equals 13 residues. The CDR3 loop reads CASSQQGAGGYTF. In DNA, the CDR3 is TGTGCCAGCTCCCAACAGGGGGCTGGCGGCTACACCTTC.

This rearrangement joins TRBV9 to TRBJ1-3; no definite D call. The germline gives CDR1 SGDLS, CDR2 YYNGEE. V was clipped by 2 bases and J by 2 bases, with 8 bases between them. The CDR3 has 14 amino acids. CDR3 DNA: TGTGCCAGCAGCGTGACGGCCCCTGGAAACACCATATATTTT. This encodes CASSVTAPGNTIYF.